The source of this T cell receptor beta chain is a study of post-analysis software for immune sequencing data. Study at large: Relapsing-remitting, secondary progressive and progressive-relapsing forms made up the multiple sclerosis disease courses.

Turning to this clonotype: No antigen is known for it.

The CDR3 is 15 amino acids. The germline V gene encodes CDR1 MDHEN and CDR2 SYDVKM. The V end was cut by 6 bases, the J end by 0 bases, with 12 bases between. Overall study results and limits: Elevated frequency relative to controls characterized roughly 5 TRBV segments in patients, TRBV5-6, TRBV5-1 and TRBV20-1 among them. Relative to controls, patients with multiple sclerosis showed significantly lower normalized Chao1 diversity. Batch-matched samples strongly co-clustered by F measure.

Each TCR beta cDNA library carried unique molecular identifiers. Between roughly 1 and 10 million T cells gave rise to some 450,000 cDNA molecules. TCRdb re-derived calls from the PCR reads in MiXCR, one entry per CDR3 protein. This table has some 260,000 distinct CDR3 sequences, about 40% appearing once. This chain connects TRBV28 to TRBJ1-3; D gene ambiguous. This sequence originates from a girl between 5 and 17 years old with multiple sclerosis. The sequencing sample was made of blood. This chain's CDR3 is CASSPGSSSGNTIYF. CDR3 DNA: TGTGCCAGCAGCCCGGGTTCGTCCTCTGGAAACACCATATATTTT.